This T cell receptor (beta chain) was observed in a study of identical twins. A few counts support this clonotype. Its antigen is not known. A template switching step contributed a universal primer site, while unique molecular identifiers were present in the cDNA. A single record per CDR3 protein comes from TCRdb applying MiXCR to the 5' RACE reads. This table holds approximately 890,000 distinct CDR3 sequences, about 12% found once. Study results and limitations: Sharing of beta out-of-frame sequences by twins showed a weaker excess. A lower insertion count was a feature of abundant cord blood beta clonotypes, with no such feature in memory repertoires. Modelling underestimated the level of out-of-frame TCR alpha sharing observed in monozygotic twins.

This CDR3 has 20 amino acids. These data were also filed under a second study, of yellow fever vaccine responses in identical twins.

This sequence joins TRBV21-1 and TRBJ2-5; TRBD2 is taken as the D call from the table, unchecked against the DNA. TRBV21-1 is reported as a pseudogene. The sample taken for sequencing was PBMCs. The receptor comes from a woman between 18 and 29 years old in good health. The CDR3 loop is CASSKGLRSSGGLFAETQYF. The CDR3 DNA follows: TGTGCCAGCAGCAAAGGTCTGAGGTCTAGCGGGGGTTTATTTGCGGAGACCCAGTACTTC.